The rows below give T cell receptor beta chains drawn from one sample of a study of blood T cell repertoires in COVID-19. Assay: immunoSEQ multiplex PCR; the TCRdb copy retains only in-frame clones and omits some. The sample lists approximately 360,000 clones; under 85% were seen once. Sequencing was performed on PBMCs or T cells enriched from blood (not recorded which). The receptors shown here come from a woman aged 45-60 years who had recovered from COVID-19. The CDR3 runs from the conserved cysteine through the conserved F or W. Fields, in order: V gene, clone size, J gene, D gene, CDR3 protein, CDR3 DNA. D genes are given only for firm matches. Size values are once, few and many counts, or a class for expanded clones, and some rows have none.

v_gene: TRBV18
abundance: once
j_gene: TRBJ1-2
d_gene: TRBD1
CDR3aa: CASSPWDRYGYTF
CDR3nt: TGTGCCAGCTCACCATGGGACAGATATGGCTACACCTTC

v_gene: TRBV18
abundance: NA
j_gene: TRBJ1-1
d_gene: NA
CDR3aa: CASSPQGRTSAEAFF
CDR3nt: TGTGCCAGCTCACCACAGGGGCGAACCTCGGCTGAAGCTTTCTTT

v_gene: TRBV7-9
abundance: NA
j_gene: TRBJ1-1
d_gene: NA
CDR3aa: CASSRGMNTEAFF
CDR3nt: TGTGCCAGCAGCCGAGGGATGAACACTGAAGCTTTCTTT

v_gene: TRBV19
abundance: few
j_gene: TRBJ1-1
d_gene: NA
CDR3aa: CASSIGWGDTEAFF
CDR3nt: TGTGCCAGTAGTATAGGGTGGGGGGACACTGAAGCTTTCTTT

v_gene: TRBV11-3
abundance: NA
j_gene: TRBJ1-2
d_gene: NA
CDR3aa: CASSFSGGNYGYTF
CDR3nt: TGTGCCAGCAGCTTTAGCGGGGGTAACTATGGCTACACCTTC

v_gene: TRBV3-1/TRBV3-2
abundance: NA
j_gene: TRBJ1-1
d_gene: TRBD1
CDR3aa: CASSQLGGAGTEAFF
CDR3nt: TGTGCCAGCAGCCAACTAGGGGGCGCGGGCACTGAAGCTTTCTTT

v_gene: TRBV27
abundance: NA
j_gene: TRBJ1-2
d_gene: NA
CDR3aa: CASSGQGDFYGYTF
CDR3nt: TGTGCCAGCAGCGGCCAAGGGGACTTCTATGGCTACACCTTC

v_gene: TRBV30
abundance: NA
j_gene: TRBJ2-7
d_gene: NA
CDR3aa: CAWSVDRGTVSYEQYF
CDR3nt: TGTGCCTGGAGTGTAGATCGGGGGACGGTCTCCTACGAGCAGTACTTC

v_gene: TRBV11-2
abundance: NA
j_gene: TRBJ1-2
d_gene: TRBD1
CDR3aa: CASSLEGIEDREKTF
CDR3nt: TGTGCCAGCAGCTTAGAAGGAATAGAGGACAGGGAAAAAACCTTC

v_gene: TRBV19
abundance: NA
j_gene: TRBJ1-5
d_gene: NA
CDR3aa: CATGYEPQHF
CDR3nt: TGTGCTACCGGGTACGAGCCCCAGCATTTT

v_gene: TRBV6-5
abundance: few
j_gene: TRBJ1-1
d_gene: NA
CDR3aa: CATGVNTEAFF
CDR3nt: TGTGCCACGGGGGTGAACACTGAAGCTTTCTTT

v_gene: TRBV6-6
abundance: once
j_gene: TRBJ1-6
d_gene: NA
CDR3aa: CAAVADYNSPLHF
CDR3nt: TGTGCCGCAGTAGCCGATTATAATTCACCCCTCCACTTT

v_gene: TRBV5-1
abundance: NA
j_gene: TRBJ2-7
d_gene: NA
CDR3aa: CASGPGTPYEQYF
CDR3nt: TGCGCCAGCGGACCCGGGACACCATACGAGCAGTACTTC

v_gene: TRBV2
abundance: NA
j_gene: TRBJ1-1
d_gene: NA
CDR3aa: CVYSAFMNTEAFF
CDR3nt: TGTGTCTACAGTGCCTTCATGAACACTGAAGCTTTCTTT

v_gene: TRBV7-8
abundance: NA
j_gene: TRBJ1-2
d_gene: TRBD1
CDR3aa: CASSLTGGYGYTF
CDR3nt: TGTGCCAGCAGCTTAACAGGGGGCTATGGCTACACCTTC

v_gene: TRBV30
abundance: NA
j_gene: TRBJ1-5
d_gene: NA
CDR3aa: CAWSVGSGANQPQHF
CDR3nt: TGTGCCTGGAGTGTCGGGTCCGGAGCCAATCAGCCCCAGCATTTT

v_gene: TRBV29-1
abundance: NA
j_gene: TRBJ1-2
d_gene: NA
CDR3aa: CSVDFPGDGYTF
CDR3nt: TGCAGCGTTGATTTTCCAGGGGATGGCTACACCTTC

v_gene: TRBV7-3
abundance: NA
j_gene: TRBJ2-5
d_gene: TRBD2
CDR3aa: CASSLDPAGAGETQYF
CDR3nt: TGTGCCAGCAGCTTAGACCCAGCGGGGGCCGGGGAGACCCAGTACTTC

v_gene: TRBV6-5
abundance: NA
j_gene: TRBJ1-6
d_gene: NA
CDR3aa: CASSYGQGQGSPLHF
CDR3nt: TGTGCCAGCAGTTACGGGCAGGGCCAGGGTTCACCCCTCCACTTT

v_gene: TRBV2
abundance: NA
j_gene: TRBJ1-5
d_gene: NA
CDR3aa: CASREGLNQPQHF
CDR3nt: TGTGCCAGCAGGGAAGGACTCAATCAGCCCCAGCATTTT

v_gene: TRBV19
abundance: NA
j_gene: TRBJ2-4
d_gene: NA
CDR3aa: CASSISPWPNIQYF
CDR3nt: TGTGCCAGTAGTATCTCCCCTTGGCCAAACATTCAGTACTTC

v_gene: TRBV3-1/TRBV3-2
abundance: NA
j_gene: TRBJ2-1
d_gene: TRBD2
CDR3aa: CASSQGLASYNEQFF
CDR3nt: TGTGCCAGCAGTCAGGGACTAGCATCCTATAATGAGCAGTTCTTC

v_gene: TRBV6-6
abundance: NA
j_gene: TRBJ1-2
d_gene: TRBD1
CDR3aa: CASSWDRGSPPDGYTF
CDR3nt: TGTGCCAGCAGTTGGGACAGGGGGTCCCCTCCGGATGGCTACACCTTC

v_gene: TRBV18
abundance: NA
j_gene: TRBJ1-4
d_gene: NA
CDR3aa: CASSPLLGEKLFF
CDR3nt: TGTGCCAGCTCACCTCTACTTGGTGAAAAACTGTTTTTT

v_gene: TRBV5-8
abundance: once
j_gene: TRBJ1-2
d_gene: NA
CDR3aa: CASSLAFAYPGDGYTF
CDR3nt: TGTGCCAGCAGCTTGGCGTTCGCCTACCCGGGAGATGGCTACACCTTC

v_gene: TRBV12-3/TRBV12-4
abundance: once
j_gene: TRBJ2-2
d_gene: TRBD1
CDR3aa: CASNRGTGELFF
CDR3nt: TGTGCCAGCAACAGGGGCACCGGGGAGCTGTTTTTT

v_gene: TRBV6-5
abundance: NA
j_gene: TRBJ2-3
d_gene: NA
CDR3aa: CASRPPIPLDTQYF
CDR3nt: TGTGCCAGCAGACCCCCTATACCCCTAGATACGCAGTATTTT

v_gene: TRBV7-3
abundance: NA
j_gene: TRBJ2-7
d_gene: NA
CDR3aa: CASSLMGGNNQQYF
CDR3nt: TGTGCCAGCAGCTTAATGGGCGGGAACAACCAGCAGTACTTC

v_gene: TRBV4-2
abundance: NA
j_gene: TRBJ2-7
d_gene: NA
CDR3aa: CASSHDLGGDYEQYF
CDR3nt: TGTGCCAGCAGCCATGATTTGGGGGGAGACTACGAGCAGTACTTC